The 19 T cell receptor beta chains in this list originate from one sample, sequenced in a study of shared clonotypes between healthy human individuals. Here immunoSEQ multiplex PCR was the method, and the copy in TCRdb shows in-frame clones only, minus some. The data show roughly 520,000 clones, with roughly 95% seen just once and 0.055% to 0.075% held by the top ten. Sequenced input: naive CD4+ T cells sorted from blood. Subset indicated: CD45RA+ positively selected. These receptors originate from a woman aged 25 to 45 in good health.

This chain uses TRBV2 with TRBJ2-5, with TRBD2 as a possible D gene (6 bases). The germline gives CDR1 SNHLY, CDR2 FYNNEI. The CDR3 spans 14 residues. V lost 6 bases and J 3 bases, leaving 14 bases between the germline ends. CDR3 sequence reads: CASSGLSSKETQYF. CDR3 nucleotides: TGTGCCAGCAGCGGACTATCCTCTAAAGAGACCCAGTACTTC.

With respect to this clone: Different DNA sequences within this sample yield the same CDR3. The chain links TRBV5-1 to TRBJ1-2; the match to TRBD1 covers 7 bases. CDR1 is SGHRS and CDR2 is YFSETQ in the germline V gene. J was trimmed by 0 bases and V by 0 bases; bases with no gene match: 5. The CDR3 runs to 16 residues. The DNA for the CDR3 is TGCGCCAGCAGCTTGGCACGGGACAGAGCTAACTATGGCTACACCTTC. Translating it yields CASSLARDRANYGYTF. Using reference TRBV5-1 and TRBJ1-2 for the parts outside the CDR3, the full variable domain is KAGVTQTPRYLIKTRGQQVTLSCSPISGHRSVSWYQQTPGQGLQFLFEYFSETQRNKGNFPGRFSGRQFSNSRSEMNVSTLELGDSALYLCASSLARDRANYGYTFGSGTRLTVV.

The chain joins TRBV5-1 to TRBJ2-1, with D unclear. This CDR3 has 16 residues. In germline, CDR1 is SGHRS, CDR2 YFSETQ. The V and J ends lost 0 bases and 1 base respectively, with 11 bases between them. The CDR3 nucleotides read TGCGCCAGCAGCTTGGAGGCGCTTACATCCTACAATGAGCAGTTCTTC. It codes for CASSLEALTSYNEQFF.

This sequence joins TRBV27 and TRBJ1-1, with D perhaps TRBD1 (6 bases). The ends were cut back, 5 bases at V and 1 base at J, with 14 bases in the middle. This CDR3 spans 15 amino acids. Germline V gene data show CDR1 as MNHEY and CDR2 as SMNVEV (reference sequence). The CDR3 nucleotides are TGTGCCAGCAGTCCCGGGACACTAAGGAACACTGAAGCTTTCTTT. It encodes CASSPGTLRNTEAFF.

The chain uses TRBV7-9 and TRBJ1-1; TRBD1 aligns across 7 bases. V lost 5 bases to trimming and J lost 1 base; unmatched junction nucleotides: 4. The CDR3 loop spans 14 amino acids. The germline CDR1 and CDR2 sequences are SEHNR and FQNEAQ (reference sequence). CDR3 DNA sequence: TGTGCCAGCAGCCTGACAGGGCCGAACACTGAAGCTTTCTTT. Its protein is CASSLTGPNTEAFF.

J is TRBJ2-3 and V is TRBV5-1; 11 bases are a match to TRBD2. The CDR3 has 16 residues. CDR1 and CDR2 from the germline V gene are SGHRS and YFSETQ. Trimming cost V 4 bases and J 2 bases; bases outside gene matches: 6. The CDR3 DNA sequence: TGCGCCAGCAGCCCATTACTAGCGGGAGCCACAGATACGCAGTATTTT. It is translated as CASSPLLAGATDTQYF.

The J gene is TRBJ2-6, the V gene TRBV4-2, with TRBD1 identical over 8 bases. J gave up 2 bases and V 4 bases, and 22 bases lay outside the gene matches. The CDR3 is made up of 22 amino acids. Germline CDR1 is LGHNA and CDR2 is YNFKEQ. CDR3 sequence reads: CASSPPSPGGRTGRTGANVLTF. Here the CDR3 DNA reads TGTGCCAGCAGCCCTCCCAGCCCCGGTGGTAGGACAGGGAGGACTGGGGCCAACGTCCTGACTTTC.

This clone was counted a single time. The rearrangement joins TRBV29-1 to TRBJ2-3; 10 bases line up with TRBD2. Germline CDR1 SQVTM, CDR2 ANQGSEA. CDR3 length equals 14 residues. After removal of 6 bases from V and 1 base from J, the junction contained 4 bases not matched to a gene. In DNA, the CDR3 is TGCAGCGTCCTCGGACTAGCGGGCACAGATACGCAGTATTTT. The encoded protein is CSVLGLAGTDTQYF.

Concerning this clone: This sample also contains other DNA sequences that code for the same CDR3. The V gene is TRBV9, the J gene TRBJ2-3; no reliable D call. The V gene lost 0 bases and the J gene lost 1 base, with 3 bases spanning the gap. This CDR3 contains 13 residues. Germline CDR1 SGDLS, CDR2 YYNGEE. The CDR3 DNA follows: TGTGCCAGCAGCGTAGCGGGCACAGATACGCAGTATTTT. Protein sequence: CASSVAGTDTQYF.

The chain links TRBV9 to TRBJ2-7; D is perhaps TRBD2 (5 bases). Germline loops: CDR1 SGDLS, CDR2 YYNGEE. Trimming stripped 2 bases from V and 4 bases from J, with 10 bases between. The CDR3 extends over 13 amino acids. In nucleotides, the CDR3 is TGTGCCAGCAGCGTCGGACGGGAATACGAGCAGTACTTC. Translation: CASSVGREYEQYF. The full variable domain, rest sourced from reference TRBV9 and TRBJ2-7, is DSGVTQTPKHLITATGQRVTLRCSPRSGDLSVYWYQQSLDQGLQFLIQYYNGEERAKGNILERFSAQQFPDLHSELNLSSLELGDSALYFCASSVGREYEQYFGPGTRLTVT.

The chain employs TRBV10-3 and TRBJ2-2; TRBD1 matches at 8 bases. The V gene's germline CDR1 is ENHRY and CDR2 SYGVKD. There are 16 residues in the CDR3. The junction had 13 bases not matched to a gene; V was cut back by 8 bases and J by 5 bases. The CDR3: CAIEVAGGAGTGELFF. The CDR3 region has the DNA TGTGCCATCGAAGTGGCAGGGGGCGCGGGTACCGGGGAGCTGTTTTTT.

The rearrangement joins TRBV5-4 to TRBJ2-7; D is perhaps TRBD2 (5 bases). V was clipped by 2 bases and J by 2 bases, with 11 bases between them. Germline assignment: CDR1 SGHNT and CDR2 YYREEE (reference sequence). The CDR3 consists of 14 residues. The CDR3 here is CASSFAGPTYEQYF. CDR3 DNA sequence: TGTGCCAGCAGCTTCGCGGGTCCGACCTACGAGCAGTACTTC.

The V and J genes are TRBV9 and TRBJ2-7; tentatively, D is TRBD1 (6 bases). Germline loops: CDR1 SGDLS, CDR2 YYNGEE. The CDR3 has 15 residues. V shed 0 bases and J shed 5 bases, with 15 bases lying between them. The CDR3, as DNA: TGTGCCAGCAGCGTAGATTACAGGGCACTCGACGAGCAGTACTTC. Protein: CASSVDYRALDEQYF.

This rearrangement joins TRBV5-1 to TRBJ2-1; 9 bases match TRBD1. J lost 6 bases, V lost 0 bases, and 7 bases had no gene match. This CDR3 region has 16 residues. Germline V gene sequence: CDR1 SGHRS, CDR2 YFSETQ. The CDR3 region has the DNA TGCGCCAGCAGCTTGGTGGAGGGACAGGGCGGCAATGAGCAGTTCTTC. Translated, it gives CASSLVEGQGGNEQFF.

J is TRBJ2-1 and V is TRBV2; tentatively, D is TRBD1 (6 bases). Trimming took 4 bases from V and 6 from J, leaving 25 bases between them. Germline V gene data show CDR1 as SNHLY and CDR2 as FYNNEI. The CDR3 is 18 residues long. The CDR3 reads CASSVVGQGIDSGNEQFF. In DNA form, the CDR3 reads TGTGCCAGCAGTGTGGTAGGGCAGGGGATCGATTCGGGCAATGAGCAGTTCTTC.

This clone was seen a few times. This rearrangement joins TRBV27 to TRBJ1-2; the D gene is possibly TRBD1 (5 bases). V dropped 7 bases and J dropped 2 bases, with 11 bases sitting between them. The length of the CDR3 is 13 residues. CDR1 and CDR2 (germline): MNHEY, SMNVEV (reference sequence). The CDR3 nucleotides read TGTGCCAGCATAGAGGGGACGAACTATGGCTACACCTTC. Protein product: CASIEGTNYGYTF.

J is TRBJ2-2 and V is TRBV6-1; D uncertain. Germline-derived CDR1 and CDR2 are MNHNS and SASEGT. The CDR3 totals 13 residues. The V end was cut by 3 bases, the J end by 7 bases, with 9 bases between. Here the CDR3 reads CASSDPFGGELFF. The DNA of the CDR3 is TGTGCCAGCAGTGACCCCTTCGGCGGGGAGCTGTTTTTT.

This clone was observed once. This sample includes further DNA sequences coding for the same CDR3. The chain recombines TRBV9 with TRBJ2-4; the D gene is possibly TRBD1 (6 bases). V lost 0 bases and J 7 bases, leaving 8 bases between the germline ends. CDR1 is SGDLS, CDR2 YYNGEE, per germline. CDR3 length equals 13 residues. CDR3 loop: CASSVDGQNIQYF. The DNA for the CDR3 is TGTGCCAGCAGCGTAGATGGACAGAACATTCAGTACTTC.

This sequence joins TRBV18 and TRBJ2-7, with D unclear. Trimming cost V 4 bases and J 0 bases, with 10 bases left between them. CDR1 KGHSH and CDR2 LQKENI come from the germline V gene. This CDR3 comprises 14 residues. The DNA of the CDR3 is TGTGCCAGCTCACAACAAGGGCACTCCTACGAGCAGTACTTC. It encodes CASSQQGHSYEQYF.